The source of this T cell receptor (beta chain) is a study of CD8 T cells in Susac syndrome. An amount of RNA that ranged from roughly 0.5 to 1 ug was reverse transcribed with random hexamers. TCRdb re-derived calls from the immunoSEQ multiplex PCR reads in MiXCR, one entry per CDR3 protein. The sample contains about 300,000 distinct CDR3 sequences, 85% of which appear only once. CDR1 is LGHNA and CDR2 is YSLEER in the germline V gene. V was cut by 0 bases and J by 2 bases, with 5 bases left in between. This CDR3 has 13 residues. The sequenced target, TCR beta, came from blood CD8+ and CD4+ T cells. The receptor was isolated from a human donor with multiple sclerosis. This sequence joins TRBV4-3 and TRBJ2-7; D not resolved. Sequencing was performed on CD8+ T cells from PBMCs. The CDR3 coding sequence is TGCGCCAGCAGCCAAGACGACGCCTACGAGCAGTACTTC. It encodes CASSQDDAYEQYF.